This TCR beta chain derives from a study of control samples from healthy donors and cancer patients. The table came from immunoSEQ multiplex PCR; TCRdb's copy has only in-frame clones and leaves some out. The top ten clones hold less than 6% of a sample with roughly 74,000 clones, 90% to 95% of them seen once. CDR1 and CDR2 from the germline V gene are LNHNV and YYDKDF (reference sequence). The CDR3 is made up of 13 amino acids. V lost 7 bases to trimming and J lost 9 bases, with 13 bases between them. The V call is TRBV15, the J call TRBJ1-6; D uncertain. The sample was blood. The origin of this receptor is a woman between 18 and 30 years old in good health. In nucleotides, the CDR3 is TGTGCCACCAAAGCCCGGGGTATTTCACCCCTCCACTTT. Protein sequence: CATKARGISPLHF.